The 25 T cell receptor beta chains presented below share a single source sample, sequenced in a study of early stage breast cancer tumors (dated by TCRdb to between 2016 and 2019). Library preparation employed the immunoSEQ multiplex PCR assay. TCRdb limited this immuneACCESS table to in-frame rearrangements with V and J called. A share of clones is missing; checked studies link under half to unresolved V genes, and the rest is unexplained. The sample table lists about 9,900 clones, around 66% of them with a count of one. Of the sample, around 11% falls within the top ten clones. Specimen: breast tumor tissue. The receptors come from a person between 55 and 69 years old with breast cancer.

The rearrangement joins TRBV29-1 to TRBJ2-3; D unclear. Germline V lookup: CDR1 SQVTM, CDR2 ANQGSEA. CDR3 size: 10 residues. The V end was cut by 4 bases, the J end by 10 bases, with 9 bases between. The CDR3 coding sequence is TGCAGCGTTGGAGATCGCGCGCAGTATTTT. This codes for CSVGDRAQYF.

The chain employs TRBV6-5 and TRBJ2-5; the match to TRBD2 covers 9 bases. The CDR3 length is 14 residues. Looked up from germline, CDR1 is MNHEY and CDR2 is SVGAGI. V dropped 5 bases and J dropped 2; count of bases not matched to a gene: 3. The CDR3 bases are TGTGCCAGCAGTGGACTAGCGAATCAAGAGACCCAGTACTTC. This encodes CASSGLANQETQYF.

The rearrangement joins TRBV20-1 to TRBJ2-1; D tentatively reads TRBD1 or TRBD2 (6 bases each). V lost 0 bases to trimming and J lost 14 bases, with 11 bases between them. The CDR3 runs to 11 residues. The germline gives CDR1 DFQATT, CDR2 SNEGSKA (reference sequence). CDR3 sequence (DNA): TGCAGTGCTAGAGAGGGGGCTAGCGAGTTCTTC. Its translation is CSAREGASEFF.

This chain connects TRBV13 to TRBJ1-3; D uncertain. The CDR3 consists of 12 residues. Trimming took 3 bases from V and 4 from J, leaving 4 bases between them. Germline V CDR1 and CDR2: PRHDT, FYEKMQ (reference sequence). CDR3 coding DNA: TGTGCCAGCAGCTTTCCCGGAAACACCATATATTTT. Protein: CASSFPGNTIYF.

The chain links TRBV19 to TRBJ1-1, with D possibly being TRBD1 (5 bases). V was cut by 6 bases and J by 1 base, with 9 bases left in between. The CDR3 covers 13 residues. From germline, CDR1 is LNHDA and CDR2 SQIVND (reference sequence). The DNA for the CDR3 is TGTGCCAGTAGCTTTGACAGGAACACTGAAGCTTTCTTT. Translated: CASSFDRNTEAFF.

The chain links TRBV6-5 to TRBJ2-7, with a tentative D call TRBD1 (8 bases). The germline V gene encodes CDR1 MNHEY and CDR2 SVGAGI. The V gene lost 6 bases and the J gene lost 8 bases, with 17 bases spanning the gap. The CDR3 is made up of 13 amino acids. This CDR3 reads CASSSGQGGKQYF. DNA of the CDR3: TGTGCCAGCAGCTCCGGACAGGGAGGGAAGCAGTACTTC.

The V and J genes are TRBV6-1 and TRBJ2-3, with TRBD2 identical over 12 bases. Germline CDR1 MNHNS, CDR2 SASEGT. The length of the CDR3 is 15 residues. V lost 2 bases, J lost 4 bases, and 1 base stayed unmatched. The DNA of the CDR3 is TGTGCCAGCAGTGAACTAGCGGGGGGGCCAGATACGCAGTATTTT. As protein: CASSELAGGPDTQYF.

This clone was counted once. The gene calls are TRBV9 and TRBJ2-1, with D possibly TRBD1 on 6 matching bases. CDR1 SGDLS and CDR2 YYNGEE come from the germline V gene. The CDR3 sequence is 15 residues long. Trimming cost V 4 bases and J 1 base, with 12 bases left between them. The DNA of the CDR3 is TGTGCCAGCAGCCCCCGGGACAAGTCCTACAATGAGCAGTTCTTC. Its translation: CASSPRDKSYNEQFF.

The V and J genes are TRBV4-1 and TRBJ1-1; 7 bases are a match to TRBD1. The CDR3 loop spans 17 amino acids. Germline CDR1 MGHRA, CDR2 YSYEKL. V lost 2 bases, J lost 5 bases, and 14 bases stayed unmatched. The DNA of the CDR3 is TGCGCCAGCAGCCAAACGGCGGCAGGGGGGAGTCAAACTGAAGCTTTCTTT. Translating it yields CASSQTAAGGSQTEAFF.

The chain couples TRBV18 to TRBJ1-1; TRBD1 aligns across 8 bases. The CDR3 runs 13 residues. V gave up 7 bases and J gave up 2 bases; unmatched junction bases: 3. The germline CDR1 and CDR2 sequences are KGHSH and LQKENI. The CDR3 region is CASFTGGNTEAFF. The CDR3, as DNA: TGTGCCAGCTTTACAGGGGGTAACACTGAAGCTTTCTTT.

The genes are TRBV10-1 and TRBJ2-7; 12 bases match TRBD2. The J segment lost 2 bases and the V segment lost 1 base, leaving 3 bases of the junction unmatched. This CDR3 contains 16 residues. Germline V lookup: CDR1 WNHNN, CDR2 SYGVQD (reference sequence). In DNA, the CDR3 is TGCGCCAGCAGTGAGTGGCTAGCGGGGGGGACCTACGAGCAGTACTTC. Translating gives CASSEWLAGGTYEQYF.

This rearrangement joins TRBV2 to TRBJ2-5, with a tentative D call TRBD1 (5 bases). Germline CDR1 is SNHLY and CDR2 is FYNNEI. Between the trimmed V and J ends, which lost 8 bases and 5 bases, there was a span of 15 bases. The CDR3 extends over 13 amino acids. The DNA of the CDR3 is TGTGCCAGCCGCTTTGGGGCGGAGGAGACCCAGTACTTC. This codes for CASRFGAEETQYF.

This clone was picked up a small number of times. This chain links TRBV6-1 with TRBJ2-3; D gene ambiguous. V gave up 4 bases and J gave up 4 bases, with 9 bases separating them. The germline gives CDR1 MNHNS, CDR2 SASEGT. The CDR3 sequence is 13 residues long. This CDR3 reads CASSGKEADTQYF. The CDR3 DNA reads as TGTGCCAGCAGTGGGAAAGAAGCAGATACGCAGTATTTT.

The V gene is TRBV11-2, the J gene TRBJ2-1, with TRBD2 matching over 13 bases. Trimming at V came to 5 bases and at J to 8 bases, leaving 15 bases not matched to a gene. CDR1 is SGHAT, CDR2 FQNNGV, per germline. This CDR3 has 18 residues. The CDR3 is CASSDRTSGSGFFDEQFF. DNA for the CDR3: TGTGCCAGCAGCGACCGGACTAGCGGGAGCGGTTTCTTCGATGAGCAGTTCTTC.

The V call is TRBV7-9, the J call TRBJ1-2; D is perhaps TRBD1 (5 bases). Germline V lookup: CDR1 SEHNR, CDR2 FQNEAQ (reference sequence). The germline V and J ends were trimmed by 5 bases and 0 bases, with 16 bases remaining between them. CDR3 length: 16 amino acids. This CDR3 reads CASSRWDAGANYGYTF. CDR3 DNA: TGTGCCAGCAGCCGTTGGGACGCTGGAGCTAACTATGGCTACACCTTC. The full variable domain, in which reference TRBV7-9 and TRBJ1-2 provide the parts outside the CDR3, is DTGVSQNPRHKITKRGQNVTFRCDPISEHNRLYWYRQTLGQGPEFLTYFQNEAQLEKSRLLSDRFSAERPKGSFSTLEIQRTEQGDSAMYLCASSRWDAGANYGYTFGSGTRLTVV.

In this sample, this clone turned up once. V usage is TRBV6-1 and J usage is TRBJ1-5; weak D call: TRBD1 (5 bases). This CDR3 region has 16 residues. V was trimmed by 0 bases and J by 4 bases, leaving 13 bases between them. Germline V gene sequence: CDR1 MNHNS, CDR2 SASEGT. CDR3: CASSEATGVRNQPQHF. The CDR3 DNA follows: TGTGCCAGCAGTGAAGCAACGGGGGTGCGTAATCAGCCCCAGCATTTT.

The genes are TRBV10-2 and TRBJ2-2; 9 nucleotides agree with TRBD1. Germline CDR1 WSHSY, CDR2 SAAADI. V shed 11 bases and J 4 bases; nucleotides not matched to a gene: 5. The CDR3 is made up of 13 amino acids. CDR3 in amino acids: CAVRDRVTGELFF. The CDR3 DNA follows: TGCGCCGTCCGGGACAGGGTCACCGGGGAGCTGTTTTTT.

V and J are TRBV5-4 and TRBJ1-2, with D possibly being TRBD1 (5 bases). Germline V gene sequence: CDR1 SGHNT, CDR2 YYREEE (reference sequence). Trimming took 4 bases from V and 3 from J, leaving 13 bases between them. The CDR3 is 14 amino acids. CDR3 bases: TGTGCCAGCAGCCCGGACATGGGGGACTATGGCTACACCTTC. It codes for CASSPDMGDYGYTF.

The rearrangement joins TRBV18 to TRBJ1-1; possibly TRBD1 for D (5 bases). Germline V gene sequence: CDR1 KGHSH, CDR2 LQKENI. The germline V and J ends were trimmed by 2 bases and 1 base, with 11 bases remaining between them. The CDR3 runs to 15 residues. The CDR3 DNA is TGTGCCAGCTCACCAGGGGCAGGTCGGAACACTGAAGCTTTCTTT. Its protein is CASSPGAGRNTEAFF.

The CDR3 sequence: CASSFSQRRTTDTQYF. The CDR3 region has the DNA TGCGCCAGCAGCTTCTCCCAGCGCCGTACCACAGATACGCAGTATTTT. The chain employs TRBV5-1 and TRBJ2-3; D is unresolved. V was pared by 2 bases and J by 2 bases, with 15 bases between. The CDR3 length is 16 residues. Germline CDR1 reads SGHRS; CDR2 reads YFSETQ.

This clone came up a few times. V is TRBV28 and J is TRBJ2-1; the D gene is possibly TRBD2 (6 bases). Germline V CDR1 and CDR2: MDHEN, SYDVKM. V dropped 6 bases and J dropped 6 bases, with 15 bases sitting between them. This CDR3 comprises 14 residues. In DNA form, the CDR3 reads TGTGCCAGCAGACCCCCTGGCGGGATCAATGAGCAGTTCTTC. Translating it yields CASRPPGGINEQFF. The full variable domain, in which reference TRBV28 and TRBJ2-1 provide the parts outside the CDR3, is DVKVTQSSRYLVKRTGEKVFLECVQDMDHENMFWYRQDPGLGLRLIYFSYDVKMKEKGDIPEGYSVSREKKERFSLILESASTNQTSMYLCASRPPGGINEQFFGPGTRLTVL.

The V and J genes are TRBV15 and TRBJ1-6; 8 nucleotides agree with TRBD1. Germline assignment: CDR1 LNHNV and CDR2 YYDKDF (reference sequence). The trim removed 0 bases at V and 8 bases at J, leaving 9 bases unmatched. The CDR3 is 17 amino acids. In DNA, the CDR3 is TGTGCCACCAGCAGAGATAGGGTCGCAGGGGGCGATTCACCCCTCCACTTT. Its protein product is CATSRDRVAGGDSPLHF.

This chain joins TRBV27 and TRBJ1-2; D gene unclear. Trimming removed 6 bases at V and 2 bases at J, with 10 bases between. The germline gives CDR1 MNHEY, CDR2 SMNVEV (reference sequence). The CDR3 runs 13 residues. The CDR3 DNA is TGTGCCAGCAGCCTGGGATCAAACTATGGCTACACCTTC. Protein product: CASSLGSNYGYTF.

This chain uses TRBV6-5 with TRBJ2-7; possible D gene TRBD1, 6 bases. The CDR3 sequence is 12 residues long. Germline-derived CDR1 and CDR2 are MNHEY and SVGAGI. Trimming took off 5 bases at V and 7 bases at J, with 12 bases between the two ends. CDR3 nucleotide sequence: TGTGCCAGCAGTCCGACAGGTTTAGAGCAGTACTTC. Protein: CASSPTGLEQYF.

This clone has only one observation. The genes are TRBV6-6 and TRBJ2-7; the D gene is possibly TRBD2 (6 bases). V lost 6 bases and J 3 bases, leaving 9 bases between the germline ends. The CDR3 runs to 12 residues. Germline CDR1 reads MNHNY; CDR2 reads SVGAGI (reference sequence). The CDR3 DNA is TGTGCCAGCAGCCTTAGCGGCTACGAGCAGTACTTC. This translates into CASSLSGYEQYF.